The 2 T cell receptor beta chains given below trace back to one sample, sequenced in a study of T-cell memory formation after mild COVID-19. TCRdb passed the 5' RACE reads through MiXCR, listing each CDR3 protein once. The sample lists 150,000 to 200,000 distinct CDR3 sequences, more than 14% occurring once. The sequencing input was PBMCs or a T cell subset sorted from them (not recorded which). The receptors shown here come from an adult woman who had mild COVID-19 (a few samples of this study predate the infection). Cell type and time point are not known.

The J gene is TRBJ2-7, the V gene TRBV7-9, with D perhaps TRBD2 (5 bases). V lost 1 base and J lost 3, with 10 bases in between. Germline V gene data show CDR1 as SEHNR and CDR2 as FQNEAQ (reference sequence). The CDR3 covers 14 residues. CDR3 nucleotides: TGTGCCAGCAGCTTAGTAGGTGCGGGCTACGAGCAGTACTTC. Its translation: CASSLVGAGYEQYF.

This clonotype was found a few times. The rearrangement links TRBV14 to TRBJ2-1, with D perhaps TRBD1 (6 bases). Trimming stripped 3 bases from V and 7 bases from J, with 16 bases between. The CDR3 is 15 residues long. Germline-derived CDR1 and CDR2 are SGHDN and FVKESK. CDR3 DNA: TGTGCCAGCAGCCAGGTAGGGGGTTCGTGGAATGAGCAGTTCTTC. Translating gives CASSQVGGSWNEQFF. Supplemented by reference TRBV14 and TRBJ2-1, the full variable domain reads EAGVTQFPSHSVIEKGQTVTLRCDPISGHDNLYWYRRVMGKEIKFLLHFVKESKQDESGMPNNRFLAERTGGTYSTLKVQPAELEDSGVYFCASSQVGGSWNEQFFGPGTRLTVL.